Listed below are T cell receptor beta chains from one sample, sequenced in a study of cytomegalovirus exposure and HLA in healthy donors. TCRdb keeps only in-frame clones here, not all; method: immunoSEQ multiplex PCR. The table has 95,000 to 150,000 clones, roughly 66% seen once. The sample comprised PBMCs. These receptors were collected from a man younger than 35 in good health and CMV-seronegative. Both conserved end residues are part of each CDR3. A D gene is named only where the DNA matches it firmly. Only part of the rows carry a size: once, few, many, or a class if the clone is expanded.

D gene	clone size	V gene	J gene	CDR3 DNA	CDR3 protein
TRBD2	once	TRBV5-4	TRBJ2-7	TGTGCCAGCAGTTCTCCTAGCGGGGGTCCCTGGGAGCAGTACTTC	CASSSPSGGPWEQYF
TRBD1	-	TRBV25-1	TRBJ1-1	TGTGCCAGCAGGACAGGGGCATCTCGTGGGGCTTTCTTT	CASRTGASRGAFF
-	-	TRBV7-2	TRBJ1-2	TGTGCCAGCAGCTTGATAACTAGGCGCTACACCTTC	CASSLITRRYTF
-	-	TRBV19	TRBJ2-2	TGTGCCAGTAGTATCCCCGGGCAGGGAGGCACCGGGGAGCTGTTTTTT	CASSIPGQGGTGELFF
-	few	TRBV6-5	TRBJ2-3	TGTGCCAGCAGTTACGAAGGGGCAGGGTCGGATACGCAGTATTTT	CASSYEGAGSDTQYF
TRBD1	-	TRBV30	TRBJ1-1	TGTGCCTGGAGGGCAGGGGGAAACACTGAAGCTTTCTTT	CAWRAGGNTEAFF
TRBD1	-	TRBV4-1	TRBJ2-5	TGCGCCAGCAGAAAATGGGACAGGGCCGAGACCCAGTACTTC	CASRKWDRAETQYF
TRBD2	few	TRBV7-9	TRBJ2-7	TGTGCCAGCAGCTTAGCACCGAGCGGGGGCTACGAGCAGTACTTC	CASSLAPSGGYEQYF
-	-	TRBV21-1	TRBJ2-7	TGTGCCAGCATCCTAGGGGGGGGAACCTACGAGCAGTACTTC	CASILGGGTYEQYF
-	-	TRBV2	TRBJ2-7	TGTGCCAGCAAAGAAAAGGGACTCACGAATCACGAGCAGTACTTC	CASKEKGLTNHEQYF
-	-	TRBV19	TRBJ1-4	TGTGCCAGTAGCCCTACCGGGGGTGAAAAACTGTTTTTT	CASSPTGGEKLFF
-	-	TRBV5-4	TRBJ1-2	TGTGCCAGCAGCTCCGTTAGGGGACTTGGAGATGGCTACACCTTC	CASSSVRGLGDGYTF
-	-	TRBV30	TRBJ1-2	TGTGCCTGGAGAGGTCACCGCGGCGGGGGCTACACCTTC	CAWRGHRGGGYTF
TRBD1	-	TRBV6-6	TRBJ2-7	TGTGCCAGCACCCCGTGGACAGGGACCTACGAGCAGTACTTC	CASTPWTGTYEQYF
-	-	TRBV28	TRBJ2-7	TGTGCCAGCAGTTCGGTACCGAGCTCCTACGAGCAGTACTTC	CASSSVPSSYEQYF
-	-	TRBV10-2	TRBJ1-1	TGCGCCAGCAGGGACCAACAAGGGGGAAGGTACACTGAAGCTTTCTTT	CASRDQQGGRYTEAFF
-	-	TRBV4-3	TRBJ2-3	TGCGCCAGCAGCCGGAGCGGCTCGGGTCTAGGTACGCAGTATTTT	CASSRSGSGLGTQYF
-	few	TRBV7-3	TRBJ2-5	TGTGCCAGCAGCTTGTCTAACCGGGAGACCCAGTACTTC	CASSLSNRETQYF
-	-	TRBV9	TRBJ2-3	TGTGCCAGCGGACCGGGGAACACAGATACGCAGTATTTT	CASGPGNTDTQYF
-	-	TRBV6-1	TRBJ2-3	TGTGCCAGCAAATCTTTCCAGGGCACAGATACGCAGTATTTT	CASKSFQGTDTQYF
TRBD1	few	TRBV19	TRBJ1-4	TGTGCCAGTAGAGGGGGCGGAAATGAAAAACTGTTTTTT	CASRGGGNEKLFF
TRBD2	-	TRBV14	TRBJ2-1	TGTGCCAGCAGCCTTTTGAACGGGGGGGCCTTCAGTGAGCAGTTCTTC	CASSLLNGGAFSEQFF
-	once	TRBV11-3	TRBJ2-5	TGTGCCAGCAGCTTAGGTCCCAGACAAGAGACCCAGTACTTC	CASSLGPRQETQYF
TRBD2	-	TRBV9	TRBJ2-2	TGTGCCAGCAACGGGAGGGGCAGGGGACCGGCCAACACCGGGGAGCTGTTTTTT	CASNGRGRGPANTGELFF
-	-	TRBV10-1	TRBJ1-2	TGCGCCAGCAGTGAGTCCTCTAACTATGGCTACACCTTC	CASSESSNYGYTF
TRBD2	-	TRBV30	TRBJ2-7	TGTGCCTGGAGTGTCTTAGCGGGAGTGGGAGAGCAGTACTTC	CAWSVLAGVGEQYF
TRBD1	-	TRBV6-5	TRBJ2-7	TGTGCCAGCAGTTACGGGACAGGGGGCGGCTACGAGCAGTACTTC	CASSYGTGGGYEQYF
-	-	TRBV19	TRBJ2-5	TGTGCCAGTAACCGAGGGTATCAAGAGACCCAGTACTTC	CASNRGYQETQYF
-	-	TRBV29-1	TRBJ2-7	TGCAGCGTTGCCCGCTATCCTTCAGGATCGTCTGGATACGAGCAGTACTTC	CSVARYPSGSSGYEQYF
TRBD2	-	TRBV7-6	TRBJ2-1	TGTGCCAGCAGCCCTCCCGTGCGGGGGTACAATGAGCAGTTCTTC	CASSPPVRGYNEQFF
-	-	TRBV27	TRBJ2-3	TGTGCCAGCAGTTTTACTCGGACAGATACGCAGTATTTT	CASSFTRTDTQYF
-	-	TRBV28	TRBJ2-7	TGTGCCAGCAGTTCGCAGTCCTACGAGCAGTACTTC	CASSSQSYEQYF
TRBD1	-	TRBV10-3	TRBJ1-2	TGTGCCATCAGGAACGGACAGGGTGAGCTAGGCTACACCTTC	CAIRNGQGELGYTF
TRBD1	few	TRBV25-1	TRBJ2-6	TGTGCCAGCAGTGTATGGGCAGGGGGTAGCTCTGGGGCCAACGTCCTGACTTTC	CASSVWAGGSSGANVLTF
TRBD2	-	TRBV14	TRBJ2-7	TGTGCCAGCAGCCAAGATTTGTCTAGCGGGTGGCACGAGCAGTACTTC	CASSQDLSSGWHEQYF
-	-	TRBV5-5	TRBJ2-2	TGTGCCAGCAGCTTGTCCGTGACAACGAACACCGGGGAGCTGTTTTTT	CASSLSVTTNTGELFF
-	-	TRBV29-1	TRBJ2-1	TGCAGCCTTGAAGGGGGACACGGAAGCTCCTACAATGAGCAGTTCTTC	CSLEGGHGSSYNEQFF
-	-	TRBV11-2	TRBJ1-1	TGTGCCAGCAGCTCAGGGGTCTTAGGGAACACTGAAGCTTTCTTT	CASSSGVLGNTEAFF
TRBD1	few	TRBV7-9	TRBJ2-5	TGTGCCAGCAGCCGGGGACAGTCTGGGGAGACCCAGTACTTC	CASSRGQSGETQYF
-	-	TRBV5-4	TRBJ2-5	TGTGCCAGCAGCCTGGGTCAGTCAAGCGACCCGTACCAAGAGACCCAGTACTTC	CASSLGQSSDPYQETQYF
-	-	TRBV28	TRBJ1-1	TGTGCCAGCAGTTTAGTCGGGGAGACTGAAGCTTTCTTT	CASSLVGETEAFF
TRBD1	-	TRBV6-6	TRBJ2-3	TGTGCCAGCAGACAGACAGGGTCTGGGGATACGCAGTATTTT	CASRQTGSGDTQYF
TRBD1	-	TRBV5-8	TRBJ2-7	TGTGCCAGCAGCTTCACCGGGACAGGGGGATACGAGCAGTACTTC	CASSFTGTGGYEQYF
TRBD2	-	TRBV10-3	TRBJ2-1	TGTGCCCTCAGGAATAGCGGGAGAGGCTCCTACAATGAGCAGTTCTTC	CALRNSGRGSYNEQFF